These 13 T cell receptor beta chains came from one sample sequenced in a study of cytomegalovirus exposure and HLA in healthy donors (dated by TCRdb to 2016 to 2017). Receptor libraries were prepared by the immunoSEQ multiplex PCR assay. For the multiplex PCR, a mixture combining 60 forward primers for TCR Vbeta segments and 13 reverse primers for TCR Jbeta segments was used. TCRdb limited this immuneACCESS table to in-frame rearrangements with V and J called. A share of clones is missing; checked studies link under half to unresolved V genes, and the rest is unexplained. The sample table lists about 120,000 clones, 75% to 80% of them with a count of one. The biggest ten clones account for 6.3% of the sample. What was sequenced was PBMCs. These receptors came from a woman in her thirties or forties in good health and CMV-seronegative.

V is TRBV19 and J is TRBJ1-2; 8 bases are shared with TRBD1. Germline V lookup: CDR1 LNHDA, CDR2 SQIVND (reference sequence). With 4 bases clipped from V and 4 bases from J, the junction kept 5 bases outside the gene matches. The CDR3 totals 14 residues. This CDR3 is CASSTRTGSYGYTF. CDR3 bases: TGTGCCAGTAGTACCCGGACAGGGTCCTATGGCTACACCTTC.

The chain joins TRBV4-1 to TRBJ2-1; TRBD2 aligns across 14 bases. Germline CDR1 reads MGHRA; CDR2 reads YSYEKL. V was pared by 4 bases and J by 9 bases, with 5 bases of the junction left unmatched. The CDR3 is made up of 15 amino acids. CDR3 amino acids: CASSRGLAGVGEQFF. Here the CDR3 DNA reads TGCGCCAGCAGCCGGGGACTAGCGGGAGTAGGTGAGCAGTTCTTC.

The CDR3 DNA sequence: TGTGCCAGCACACGGGAGAGGGGCGGGGAGCTGTTTTTT. Protein product: CASTRERGGELFF. The chain has TRBV6-1 and TRBJ2-2; a weak D match, TRBD2 (6 bases). The V end lost 7 bases, the J end lost 7 bases, and 13 bases lay between the germline ends. The CDR3 is 13 residues long. CDR1 and CDR2 from the germline V gene are MNHNS and SASEGT.

The rearrangement joins TRBV18 to TRBJ2-7, with a tentative D call TRBD2 (6 bases). Trimming took 2 bases from V and 0 from J, leaving 11 bases between them. CDR1 is KGHSH, CDR2 LQKENI, per germline. The CDR3 has 15 amino acids. The CDR3 protein is CASSPAGTGSYEQYF. CDR3 DNA sequence: TGTGCCAGCTCACCAGCCGGGACTGGCTCCTACGAGCAGTACTTC.

The genes are TRBV5-6 and TRBJ2-7, with 11 bases that match TRBD2. CDR3 size: 15 residues. Germline lookup yields CDR1 SGHDT and CDR2 YYEEEE. V gave up 3 bases and J gave up 7 bases; unmatched junction bases: 9. This CDR3 is CASSSGLAEGLEQYF. CDR3 nucleotide sequence: TGTGCCAGCAGCTCGGGACTAGCGGAGGGGTTGGAGCAGTACTTC.

This CDR3 is CASSLGLAGDSNTQYF. The CDR3 coding sequence is TGTGCCAGCAGCTTGGGACTAGCGGGAGATTCAAATACGCAGTATTTT. This sequence joins TRBV11-3 and TRBJ2-3, with TRBD2 matching over 14 bases. The trim removed 3 bases at V and 7 bases at J, leaving 6 bases unmatched. The CDR3 has 16 amino acids. In germline, CDR1 is SGHNT, CDR2 YENEEA. The whole variable domain, remainder taken from reference TRBV11-3 and TRBJ2-3, is EAGVVQSPRYKIIEKKQPVAFWCNPISGHNTLYWYLQNLGQGPELLIRYENEEAVDDSQLPKDRFSAERLKGVDSTLKIQPAELGDSAVYLCASSLGLAGDSNTQYFGPGTRLTVL.

The chain has TRBV9 and TRBJ2-1; D may be TRBD2 (6 bases). CDR1 is SGDLS, CDR2 YYNGEE, per germline. V dropped 2 bases and J dropped 4 bases, with 13 bases sitting between them. The CDR3 is made up of 15 amino acids. The CDR3, as DNA: TGTGCCAGCAGCGTTGGGGGGAATGGGTACAATGAGCAGTTCTTC. Amino acid sequence: CASSVGGNGYNEQFF. Full variable domain (missing parts from reference TRBV9 and TRBJ2-1): DSGVTQTPKHLITATGQRVTLRCSPRSGDLSVYWYQQSLDQGLQFLIQYYNGEERAKGNILERFSAQQFPDLHSELNLSSLELGDSALYFCASSVGGNGYNEQFFGPGTRLTVL.

V and J are TRBV6-6 and TRBJ2-3, with TRBD2 matching 7 bases. Per germline, CDR1 MNHNY and CDR2 SVGAGI (reference sequence). Germline trimming cut 8 bases from V and 8 bases from J; bases unmatched to any gene: 10. The CDR3 length is 13 residues. This CDR3 is CASAWGGAGTQYF. The CDR3 bases are TGTGCCAGCGCCTGGGGGGGAGCGGGTACGCAGTATTTT.

The V gene is TRBV6-1, the J gene TRBJ2-1; 8 nucleotides line up with TRBD2. The CDR3 contains 15 residues. The germline V gene has CDR1 MNHNS and CDR2 SASEGT. The V gene end was trimmed by 7 bases and the J gene end by 4 bases; junction bases not matched to a gene: 9. The CDR3: CASNSQSGRYNEQFF. The CDR3 DNA reads as TGTGCCAGCAACAGCCAGAGCGGGAGATACAATGAGCAGTTCTTC.

This chain uses TRBV5-1 with TRBJ2-7, with D possibly being TRBD2 (5 bases). The V end was cut by 1 base, the J end by 2 bases, with 13 bases between. CDR1 is SGHRS and CDR2 is YFSETQ in the germline V gene. This CDR3 has 15 residues. The DNA of the CDR3 is TGCGCCAGCAGCTTGCAAAGTGGCGGGCCCTACGAGCAGTACTTC. Encoded protein: CASSLQSGGPYEQYF.

V gene TRBV10-3 combines with J gene TRBJ1-2; D is undetermined. CDR3 length: 11 residues. The germline V and J ends were trimmed by 10 bases and 5 bases, with 11 bases remaining between them. Germline V gene sequence: CDR1 ENHRY, CDR2 SYGVKD. The CDR3 sequence: CATRREYGYTF. Written as DNA, the CDR3 is TGTGCCACACGTCGCGAGTATGGCTACACCTTC.

The gene calls are TRBV5-1 and TRBJ2-1; 10 bases align to TRBD2. V was clipped by 4 bases and J by 1 base; unmatched bases: 2. Germline V gene lookup returns CDR1 SGHRS and CDR2 YFSETQ. This CDR3 has 15 amino acids. In nucleotides, the CDR3 is TGCGCCAGCAGCCCTAGCGGGAGATCCTACAATGAGCAGTTCTTC. Protein sequence: CASSPSGRSYNEQFF.

The chain recombines TRBV6-6 with TRBJ1-3; weak D call: TRBD1 (5 bases). The CDR3 extends over 12 amino acids. CDR1 and CDR2 (germline): MNHNY, SVGAGI (reference sequence). The germline V and J ends were trimmed by 8 bases and 8 bases, with 13 bases remaining between them. CDR3 region: CASRQGRYTIYF. CDR3 nucleotides: TGTGCCAGCCGCCAGGGTAGATACACCATATATTTT.